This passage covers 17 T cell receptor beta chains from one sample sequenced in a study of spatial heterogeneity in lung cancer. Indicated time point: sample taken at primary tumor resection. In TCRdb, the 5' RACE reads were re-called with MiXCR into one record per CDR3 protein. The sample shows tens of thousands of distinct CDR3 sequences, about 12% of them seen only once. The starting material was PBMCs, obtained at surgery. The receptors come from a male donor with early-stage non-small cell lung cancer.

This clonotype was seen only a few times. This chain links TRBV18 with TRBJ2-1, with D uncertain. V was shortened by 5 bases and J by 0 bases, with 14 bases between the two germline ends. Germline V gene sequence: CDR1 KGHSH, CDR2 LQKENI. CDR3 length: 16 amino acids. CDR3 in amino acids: CASSSTDADSYNEQFF. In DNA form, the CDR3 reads TGTGCCAGCTCATCTACCGACGCTGACTCCTACAATGAGCAGTTCTTC.

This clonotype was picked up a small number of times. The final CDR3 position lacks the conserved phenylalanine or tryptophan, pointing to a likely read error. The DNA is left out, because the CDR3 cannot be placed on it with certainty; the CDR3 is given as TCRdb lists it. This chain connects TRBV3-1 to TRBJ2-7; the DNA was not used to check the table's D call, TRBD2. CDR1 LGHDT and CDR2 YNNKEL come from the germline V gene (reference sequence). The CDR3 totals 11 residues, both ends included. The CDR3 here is CASSRGLAKAM.

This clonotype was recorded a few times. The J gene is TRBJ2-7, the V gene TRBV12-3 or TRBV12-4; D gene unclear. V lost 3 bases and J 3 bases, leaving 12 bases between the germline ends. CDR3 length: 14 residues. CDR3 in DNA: TGTGCCAGCAGTTTCCCAGAACACCGCTACGAGCAGTACTTC. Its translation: CASSFPEHRYEQYF.

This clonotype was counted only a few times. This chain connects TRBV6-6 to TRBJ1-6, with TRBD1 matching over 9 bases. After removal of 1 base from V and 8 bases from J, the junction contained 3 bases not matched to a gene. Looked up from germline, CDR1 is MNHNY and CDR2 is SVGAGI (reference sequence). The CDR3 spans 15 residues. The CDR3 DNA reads TGTGCCAGCAGTTACTTTGACAGGGGGGATTCACCCCTCCACTTT. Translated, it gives CASSYFDRGDSPLHF.

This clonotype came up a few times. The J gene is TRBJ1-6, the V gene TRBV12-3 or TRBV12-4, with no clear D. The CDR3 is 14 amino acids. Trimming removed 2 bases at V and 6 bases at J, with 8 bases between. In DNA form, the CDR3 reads TGTGCCAGCAGTTTACCGGGGATTAATTCACCCCTCCACTTT. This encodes CASSLPGINSPLHF.

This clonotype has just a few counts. Written as DNA, the CDR3 is TGTGCCTGGAGCGACGGTCAGCGCAATCAGCCCCAGCATTTT. Its protein product is CAWSDGQRNQPQHF. The chain has TRBV30 and TRBJ1-5; D remains ambiguous. This CDR3 has 14 residues. Germline values: CDR1 GTSNPN, CDR2 SVGIG (reference sequence). V shed 3 bases and J shed 2 bases, with 11 bases lying between them.

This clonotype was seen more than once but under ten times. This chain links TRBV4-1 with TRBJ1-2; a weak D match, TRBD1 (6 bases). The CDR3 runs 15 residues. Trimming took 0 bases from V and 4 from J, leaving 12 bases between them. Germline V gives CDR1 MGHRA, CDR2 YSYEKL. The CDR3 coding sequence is TGCGCCAGCAGCCAAGATCGAGGGGGATCCTATGGCTACACCTTC. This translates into CASSQDRGGSYGYTF.

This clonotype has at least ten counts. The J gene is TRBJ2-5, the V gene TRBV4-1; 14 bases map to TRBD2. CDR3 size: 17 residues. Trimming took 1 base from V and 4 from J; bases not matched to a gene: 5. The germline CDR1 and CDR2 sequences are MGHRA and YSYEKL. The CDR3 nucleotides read TGCGCCAGCAGCCAAGCGACTAGCGGGAGGGTGGCAGAGACCCAGTACTTC. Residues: CASSQATSGRVAETQYF.

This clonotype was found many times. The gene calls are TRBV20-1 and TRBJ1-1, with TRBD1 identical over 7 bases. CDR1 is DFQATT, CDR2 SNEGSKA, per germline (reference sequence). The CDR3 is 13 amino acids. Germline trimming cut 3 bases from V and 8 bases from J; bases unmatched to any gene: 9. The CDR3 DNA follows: TGCAGTGCTAGTGAAACAGGGGTTTGGGAAGCTTTCTTT. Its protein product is CSASETGVWEAFF.

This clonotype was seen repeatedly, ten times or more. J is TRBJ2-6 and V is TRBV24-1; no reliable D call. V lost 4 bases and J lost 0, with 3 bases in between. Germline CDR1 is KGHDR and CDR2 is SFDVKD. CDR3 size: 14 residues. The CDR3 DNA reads TGTGCCACCAGTGACTTCTCTGGGGCCAACGTCCTGACTTTC. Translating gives CATSDFSGANVLTF.

The CDR3: CATAPGNYGYTF. In nucleotides, the CDR3 is TGTGCCACCGCCCCCGGAAACTATGGCTACACCTTC. The gene calls are TRBV12-3 or TRBV12-4 and TRBJ1-2, with D uncertain. This CDR3 region has 12 residues. Trimming stripped 10 bases from V and 2 bases from J, with 11 bases between.

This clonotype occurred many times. The CDR3 spells CASSSLKGRVSIPSYNEQFF. The CDR3 bases are TGTGCCAGCAGTTCCCTAAAGGGACGAGTCTCCATCCCCTCCTACAATGAGCAGTTCTTC. The chain joins TRBV28 to TRBJ2-1; D possibly matches TRBD1 or TRBD2 (5 bases each). V was cut by 4 bases and J by 0 bases, with 25 bases left in between. This CDR3 has 20 amino acids. CDR1 is MDHEN, CDR2 SYDVKM, per germline.

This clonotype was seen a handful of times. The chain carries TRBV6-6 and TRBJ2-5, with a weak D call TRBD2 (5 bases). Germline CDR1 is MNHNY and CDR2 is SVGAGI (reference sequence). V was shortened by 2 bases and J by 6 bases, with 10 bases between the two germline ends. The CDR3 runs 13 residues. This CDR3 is CASSYVGSQTQYF. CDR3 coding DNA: TGTGCCAGCAGTTACGTGGGGAGTCAGACCCAGTACTTC.

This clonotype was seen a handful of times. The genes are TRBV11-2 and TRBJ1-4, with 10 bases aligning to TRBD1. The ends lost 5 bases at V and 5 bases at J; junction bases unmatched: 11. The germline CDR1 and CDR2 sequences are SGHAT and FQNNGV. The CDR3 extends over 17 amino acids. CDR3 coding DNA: TGTGCCAGCAGCGCCACCGGGACAGGGGTTGAGAATGAAAAACTGTTTTTT. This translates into CASSATGTGVENEKLFF.

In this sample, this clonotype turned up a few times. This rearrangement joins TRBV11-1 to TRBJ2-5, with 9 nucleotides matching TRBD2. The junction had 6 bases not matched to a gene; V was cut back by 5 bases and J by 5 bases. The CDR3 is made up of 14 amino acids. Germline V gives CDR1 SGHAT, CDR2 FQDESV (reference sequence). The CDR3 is CASSRERGAETQYF. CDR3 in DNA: TGTGCCAGCAGCAGGGAGCGGGGGGCTGAGACCCAGTACTTC.

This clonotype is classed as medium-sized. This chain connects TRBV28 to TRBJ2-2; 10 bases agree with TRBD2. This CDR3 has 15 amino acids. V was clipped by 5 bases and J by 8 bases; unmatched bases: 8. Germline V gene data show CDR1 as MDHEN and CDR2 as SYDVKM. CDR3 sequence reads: CASSPTSGPWGELFF. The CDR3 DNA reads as TGTGCCAGCAGTCCGACTAGCGGGCCCTGGGGGGAGCTGTTTTTT.

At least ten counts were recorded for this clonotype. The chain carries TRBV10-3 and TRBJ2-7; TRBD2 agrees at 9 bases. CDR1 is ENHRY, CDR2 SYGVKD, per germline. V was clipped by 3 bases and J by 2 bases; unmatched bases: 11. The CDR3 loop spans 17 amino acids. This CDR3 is CAISDVVERGDPYEQYF. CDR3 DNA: TGTGCCATCAGTGATGTTGTTGAGCGGGGGGACCCCTACGAGCAGTACTTC.